This T cell receptor beta chain was profiled in a study of cytomegalovirus exposure and HLA in healthy donors. The study ran its PCR with 60 Vbeta and 13 Jbeta primers. The data were produced by immunoSEQ multiplex PCR, yet TCRdb's version contains in-frame clones alone and is incomplete. The table includes around 190,000 clones, around four fifths detected once. Sample: PBMCs. The origin of this receptor is a woman between 35 and 50 years old in good health and CMV-seronegative.

The chain's CDR3 is CASSPDLDEKLFF. Here the CDR3 DNA reads TGTGCCAGCTCACCAGATCTAGATGAAAAACTGTTTTTT. The rearrangement uses TRBV18 and TRBJ1-4; D ambiguous. V was trimmed by 2 bases and J by 6 bases, leaving 7 bases between them. The CDR3 has 13 residues. CDR1 and CDR2 from the germline V gene are KGHSH and LQKENI.